What follows are 10 T cell receptor beta chains derived from one specimen sequenced in a study of cytomegalovirus exposure and HLA in healthy donors. PCR primers comprised 60 Vbeta and 13 Jbeta primers. Method: immunoSEQ multiplex PCR; TCRdb's copy keeps in-frame clones and lacks some. The repertoire has over 100,000 clones, under 90% of them found once; the top ten carry under 2.5%. Sequencing was done on a sample of PBMCs. The source of these receptors is a woman in her thirties in good health and CMV-seronegative.

The CDR3 region has the DNA TGTGCCTGTACAGGGGCCTCCTACGAGCAGTACTTC. Translating it yields CACTGASYEQYF. V is TRBV30 and J is TRBJ2-7, with 7 bases aligning to TRBD1. The CDR3 sequence is 12 residues long. Germline CDR1 GTSNPN, CDR2 SVGIG (reference sequence). The V gene end was trimmed by 6 bases and the J gene end by 0 bases; junction bases not matched to a gene: 2.

Remarks on this clone: One end of the junction does not line up with germline, which may come from a read error. Other DNA sequences in this specimen translate into the identical CDR3. The chain carries TRBV19 and TRBJ1-2; a weak D match, TRBD1 (6 bases). CDR1 LNHDA and CDR2 SQIVND come from the germline V gene (reference sequence). The CDR3 has 16 residues. CDR3 DNA: TGTGCCAGTAGTCTAATCTTACAGGGAATGAACTATGGCTATACCTTC. It translates to CASSLILQGMNYGYTF.

CDR3 DNA: TGTGCCAGCACCAACCATGGACTAGCGGGAGGTCGTACCCCAGATACGCAGTATTTT. Protein product: CASTNHGLAGGRTPDTQYF. The V gene is TRBV28, the J gene TRBJ2-3; 14 nucleotides agree with TRBD2. CDR1 MDHEN and CDR2 SYDVKM come from the germline V gene. This CDR3 has 19 amino acids. The V and J ends lost 7 bases and 4 bases, in that order; junction bases with no gene match: 16.

The chain has TRBV5-1 and TRBJ2-2, with 13 positions matching TRBD2. The trim removed 4 bases at V and 9 bases at J, leaving 9 bases unmatched. The CDR3 contains 16 residues. Germline V gene data show CDR1 as SGHRS and CDR2 as YFSETQ. The CDR3 nucleotides read TGCGCCAGCAGCATCTCCTGGACTAGCGGGAGCAGGGAGCTGTTTTTT. Its translation: CASSISWTSGSRELFF.

The V call is TRBV7-6, the J call TRBJ2-7; a possible D gene is TRBD2 (5 bases). V dropped 1 base and J dropped 3 bases, with 16 bases sitting between them. The CDR3 contains 16 residues. Germline loops: CDR1 SGHVS, CDR2 FNYEAQ. The CDR3 nucleotides are TGTGCCAGCAGCTTAGGGAGGTCAGGCCTGTTCTACGAGCAGTACTTC. This encodes CASSLGRSGLFYEQYF. The complete variable domain, with remaining parts taken from reference TRBV7-6 and TRBJ2-7, reads GAGVSQSPRYKVTKRGQDVALRCDPISGHVSLYWYRQALGQGPEFLTYFNYEAQQDKSGLPNDRFSAERPEGSISTLTIQRTEQRDSAMYRCASSLGRSGLFYEQYFGPGTRLTVT.

The chain has TRBV5-1 and TRBJ2-2; D is unclear. The CDR3 is 15 residues long. V was cut by 1 base and J by 0 bases, with 7 bases left in between. Germline V gene lookup returns CDR1 SGHRS and CDR2 YFSETQ. The CDR3 region has the DNA TGCGCCAGCAGCTTGACAGACGCGAACACCGGGGAGCTGTTTTTT. Translated: CASSLTDANTGELFF.

The chain has TRBV5-5 and TRBJ1-5, with D tentatively TRBD1 (5 bases). This CDR3 is 13 amino acids long. Germline loops: CDR1 SGHKS, CDR2 YYEKEE (reference sequence). Trimming cost V 0 bases and J 5 bases, with 6 bases left between them. CDR3: CASSLARDQPQHF. Here the CDR3 DNA reads TGTGCCAGCAGCTTGGCCAGGGATCAGCCCCAGCATTTT.

The J gene is TRBJ2-1, the V gene TRBV7-3, with 7 bases fitting TRBD1. V lost 5 bases to trimming and J lost 3 bases; unmatched junction nucleotides: 4. CDR1 is SGHTA and CDR2 is FQGTGA in the germline V gene. The CDR3 spans 14 residues. The CDR3 DNA reads as TGTGCCAGCAGCAAACAGGGGAGCTACAATGAGCAGTTCTTC. Translated, it gives CASSKQGSYNEQFF.

This chain joins TRBV27 and TRBJ2-7; 7 bases align to TRBD1. J gave up 1 base and V 6 bases, and 6 bases lay outside the gene matches. CDR1 MNHEY and CDR2 SMNVEV come from the germline V gene (reference sequence). The CDR3 is 14 residues long. The CDR3 reads CASSPGRGSYEQYF. The CDR3 nucleotides read TGTGCCAGCAGCCCGGGCAGGGGGTCCTACGAGCAGTACTTC.

The chain uses TRBV10-3 and TRBJ2-1, with 11 bases that match TRBD2. Germline values: CDR1 ENHRY, CDR2 SYGVKD. J was trimmed by 4 bases and V by 6 bases; bases with no gene match: 2. There are 14 residues in the CDR3. The CDR3 here is CAISGTSGYNEQFF. CDR3 nucleotides: TGTGCCATCAGCGGGACTAGCGGTTACAATGAGCAGTTCTTC.